The 6 T cell receptor beta chains reported below all come from one sample, sequenced in a study of T cells of healthy individuals. TCRdb reanalysed the 5' RACE reads using MiXCR and keeps one entry per CDR3 protein. Of around 63,000 distinct CDR3 sequences in the sample, around 16% are singletons; the top ten hold about 4.7%. These receptors all come from a human donor in good health.

The sample holds many counts of this clonotype. V is TRBV4-2 and J is TRBJ1-5, with 7 positions matching TRBD1. CDR1 and CDR2 (germline): LGHNA, YNFKEQ. V shed 0 bases, J shed 6 bases, and the junction held 20 bases outside the gene matches. The CDR3 runs 20 residues. In nucleotides, the CDR3 is TGTGCCAGCAGCCAAGATTATTTCACGTCCGACAGGGCGGTGAGTCAGCCCCAGCATTTT. Protein product: CASSQDYFTSDRAVSQPQHF.

This clonotype appeared a few times. The rearrangement uses TRBV5-1 and TRBJ2-3; unclear D gene. The germline V and J ends were trimmed by 4 bases and 6 bases, with 15 bases remaining between them. Germline V gene lookup returns CDR1 SGHRS and CDR2 YFSETQ. This CDR3 region has 14 residues. CDR3 DNA: TGCGCCAGCAGCCCGACTGGGGTGGAGGATACGCAGTATTTT. Its protein is CASSPTGVEDTQYF.

There are many counts of this clonotype. V usage is TRBV20-1 and J usage is TRBJ1-5, with 8 bases identical to TRBD1. CDR1 is DFQATT and CDR2 is SNEGSKA in the germline V gene (reference sequence). The J segment lost 1 base and the V segment lost 5 bases, leaving 1 base of the junction unmatched. The CDR3 extends over 13 amino acids. CDR3 loop: CSARTGSNQPQHF. The CDR3 DNA follows: TGCAGTGCTCGGACAGGGAGCAATCAGCCCCAGCATTTT.

This clonotype was detected a few times. V gene TRBV4-1 combines with J gene TRBJ2-7, with TRBD1 matching 9 bases. The trim removed 5 bases at V and 0 bases at J, leaving 5 bases unmatched. CDR1 and CDR2 (germline): MGHRA, YSYEKL. This CDR3 has 15 residues. The CDR3 reads CASSKDRGVSYEQYF. Written as DNA, the CDR3 is TGCGCCAGCAGCAAGGACAGGGGAGTCTCCTACGAGCAGTACTTC.

This chain connects TRBV7-2 to TRBJ2-3; 12 nucleotides line up with TRBD2. CDR3 length: 18 amino acids. Germline CDR1 and CDR2: SGHTA and FQGNSA. V lost 4 bases, J lost 0 bases, and 8 bases stayed unmatched. The CDR3 protein is CASSSTSGRFSSTDTQYF. The DNA for the CDR3 is TGTGCCAGCAGCTCTACTAGCGGGAGGTTCTCAAGCACAGATACGCAGTATTTT.

CDR3 sequence (DNA): TGCGCCAGCAGCTTGGTGGTGGGAGTCACAGATACGCAGTATTTT. Its protein product is CASSLVVGVTDTQYF. V is TRBV5-1 and J is TRBJ2-3; D possibly corresponds to TRBD2 (5 bases). This CDR3 comprises 15 residues. The germline V gene has CDR1 SGHRS and CDR2 YFSETQ. The germline V and J ends were trimmed by 0 bases and 2 bases, with 10 bases remaining between them.